This entry lists 11 T cell receptor beta chains sequenced from one sample in a study of shared clonotypes between healthy human individuals. Here immunoSEQ multiplex PCR was the method, and the copy in TCRdb shows in-frame clones only, minus some. The table includes about 870,000 clones, 85% to 95% detected once. Naive CD8 cells comprised CD45RO-negative, CCR7-positively selected cells, excluding terminally differentiated effector memory CD45RA+ cells. Input material: naive CD8+ T cells sorted from blood. The receptors were sampled from a man aged 30 to 39 in good health.

The chain uses TRBV9 and TRBJ2-3; 8 bases map to TRBD2. The germline gives CDR1 SGDLS, CDR2 YYNGEE. This CDR3 region has 15 residues. The trim removed 4 bases at V and 3 bases at J, leaving 7 bases unmatched. The CDR3 DNA reads as TGTGCCAGCAGCCACAGCGGGAGTTGGACAGATACGCAGTATTTT. Protein: CASSHSGSWTDTQYF.

This rearrangement joins TRBV27 to TRBJ2-1, with D maybe TRBD2 (6 bases). Per the germline V gene, CDR1 is MNHEY and CDR2 is SMNVEV (reference sequence). This CDR3 contains 13 residues. V gave up 5 bases and J gave up 15 bases, with 20 bases separating them. The CDR3 protein is CASSPIRDSPRFF. CDR3 sequence (DNA): TGTGCCAGCAGTCCTATCCGGGACTCCCCCAGGTTCTTC.

The rearrangement uses TRBV28 and TRBJ2-1; weak D call: TRBD2 (5 bases). V was trimmed by 5 bases and J by 10 bases, leaving 6 bases between them. CDR1 and CDR2 from the germline V gene are MDHEN and SYDVKM. This CDR3 is 10 amino acids long. CDR3 amino acids: CASSRGEQFF. The CDR3 region has the DNA TGTGCCAGCAGTCGCGGGGAGCAGTTCTTC.

V is TRBV29-1 and J is TRBJ1-4, with no clear D. There are 13 residues in the CDR3. Germline values: CDR1 SQVTM, CDR2 ANQGSEA. V was pared by 5 bases and J by 6 bases, with 13 bases between. The CDR3 spells CSVWAPGYEKLFF. CDR3 nucleotide sequence: TGCAGCGTTTGGGCCCCTGGCTATGAAAAACTGTTTTTT.

The rearrangement joins TRBV10-3 to TRBJ2-7, with TRBD2 as a possible D gene (5 bases). This CDR3 spans 11 amino acids. V was clipped by 10 bases and J by 2 bases, with 9 bases between them. Germline-derived CDR1 and CDR2 are ENHRY and SYGVKD. The DNA for the CDR3 is TGTGCCACCGGACTGGCCTACGAGCAGTACTTC. Its translation is CATGLAYEQYF.

The chain links TRBV6-5 to TRBJ2-1; possible D gene TRBD1, 6 bases. In germline, CDR1 is MNHEY, CDR2 SVGAGI. The CDR3 consists of 15 residues. Trimming shortened V by 2 bases and J by 7 bases, and 15 bases separated the two germline ends. The CDR3 bases are TGTGCCAGCAGTTACACAGGGCCCAGAGTAAATGAGCAGTTCTTC. It specifies CASSYTGPRVNEQFF.

This chain connects TRBV7-9 to TRBJ2-2; tentative D call: TRBD1 (6 bases). Germline CDR1 reads SEHNR; CDR2 reads FQNEAQ (reference sequence). The CDR3 consists of 17 residues. The V end lost 5 bases, the J end lost 0 bases, and 16 bases lay between the germline ends. CDR3 DNA sequence: TGTGCCAGCAGCCCAAGACGGGACAAATCGAACACCGGGGAGCTGTTTTTT. Translated, it gives CASSPRRDKSNTGELFF.

This chain's CDR3 is CASSLDVFGANVLTF. CDR3 sequence (DNA): TGTGCCAGCAGTTTAGATGTGTTTGGGGCCAACGTCCTGACTTTC. This chain joins TRBV27 and TRBJ2-6; D is undetermined. CDR3 length equals 15 residues. V was pared by 2 bases and J by 3 bases, with 8 bases between. Germline-derived CDR1 and CDR2 are MNHEY and SMNVEV (reference sequence).

The chain employs TRBV18 and TRBJ2-3; 7 bases align to TRBD2. The J segment lost 1 base and the V segment lost 5 bases, leaving 12 bases of the junction unmatched. This CDR3 is 17 amino acids long. Germline V gives CDR1 KGHSH, CDR2 LQKENI. For the CDR3, the DNA is TGTGCCAGCTCAGGTCAATTTTGGCTAGCGGGCACAGATACGCAGTATTTT. It codes for CASSGQFWLAGTDTQYF.

This chain uses TRBV28 with TRBJ1-2; TRBD1 might be the D (5 bases). Germline CDR1 MDHEN, CDR2 SYDVKM. This CDR3 region has 13 residues. V lost 9 bases and J lost 3, with 14 bases in between. CDR3 in amino acids: CASSGLDDYGYTF. CDR3 DNA: TGTGCCAGTTCAGGGCTCGATGACTATGGCTACACCTTC.

The chain links TRBV9 to TRBJ2-1; TRBD2 matches at 8 bases. The CDR3 is 14 amino acids. Germline CDR1 SGDLS, CDR2 YYNGEE. The J segment lost 4 bases and the V segment lost 7 bases, leaving 7 bases of the junction unmatched. CDR3 region: CASAGTSPYNEQFF. CDR3 in DNA: TGTGCCAGCGCCGGGACTAGTCCGTACAATGAGCAGTTCTTC.